The clone carrying this T cell receptor beta chain was picked up a small number of times. The data were taken from a study of cytomegalovirus exposure and HLA in healthy donors. The V end was cut by 4 bases, the J end by 9 bases, with 23 bases between. The CDR3 covers 16 residues. The germline V gene encodes CDR1 SGHRS and CDR2 YFSETQ. 60 Vbeta and 13 Jbeta primers were used in PCR. Libraries were prepared by immunoSEQ multiplex PCR; TCRdb keeps only in-frame clonotypes and omits some of them. This table has around 140,000 clones, just over 65% appearing once. Sequencing input: PBMCs. The clonotype comes from a woman between 55 and 75 years old in good health and CMV-seronegative. The chain couples TRBV5-1 to TRBJ2-1; the D call may be TRBD1 or TRBD2 (9 bases each). Here the CDR3 reads CASSGTGGAGGREQFF. The CDR3 nucleotides read TGCGCCAGCAGCGGTACAGGGGGCGCGGGGGGGCGTGAGCAGTTCTTC.